Detailed here is one TCR beta chain. No antigen is known for it. This specimen belongs to a study of cytomegalovirus exposure and HLA in healthy donors. Researchers ran the PCR with 60 Vbeta and 13 Jbeta primers. Here immunoSEQ multiplex PCR was the method, and the copy in TCRdb shows in-frame clones only, minus some. The sample contains approximately 88,000 clones, under 85% of which appear only once. The V gene end was trimmed by 4 bases and the J gene end by 1 base; junction bases not matched to a gene: 3. The CDR3 runs to 18 residues. CDR1 is SGHRS and CDR2 is YFSETQ in the germline V gene. The study, taken as a whole, reports: Donor immune exposure was known only as CMV serostatus. A later analysis linked a missense variant in DCLRE1C to the trimming of TCR beta V and J genes.

Specimen: PBMCs. This clonotype was obtained from a male donor in good health and CMV-seronegative. The chain is built from TRBV5-1 and TRBJ2-6; 15 bases agree with TRBD2. The CDR3 region has the DNA TGCGCCAGCAGCCCGGGACTAGCGGGAGGATCTGGGGCCAACGTCCTGACTTTC. Residues: CASSPGLAGGSGANVLTF.